These 2 T cell receptor beta chains share one sample of origin, sequenced in a study of blood T cell repertoires in COVID-19. Sequencing was performed with immunoSEQ multiplex PCR; in TCRdb, only in-frame clones are kept and a portion is missing. In the table there are about 75,000 clones, around 80% of which are singletons. Sequenced material: peripheral blood. These TCRs come from a woman aged 50 to 65 with acute or convalescent COVID-19.

CDR3: CASSLYNEQFF. The CDR3 region has the DNA TGTGCCAGCAGCCTCTACAATGAGCAGTTCTTC. This chain links TRBV5-5 with TRBJ2-1; no clear D. This CDR3 spans 11 amino acids. Germline V CDR1 and CDR2: SGHKS, YYEKEE (reference sequence). V was cut by 4 bases and J by 3 bases, with 2 bases left in between.

The CDR3 loop is CASSLGLAGVYTGELFF. The CDR3 nucleotides are TGTGCCAGCAGCTTAGGACTAGCGGGAGTTTACACCGGGGAGCTGTTTTTT. The chain carries TRBV11-2 and TRBJ2-2, with TRBD2 matching 12 bases. This CDR3 has 17 amino acids. Germline CDR1 is SGHAT and CDR2 is FQNNGV. Unmatched junction bases numbered 3, after V lost 1 base and J lost 3 bases.